The rows below give T cell receptor beta chains drawn from one sample of a study of T-cell reconstitution after alpha-beta-depleted transplantation in children. MiXCR, run by TCRdb on the PCR reads, gives a single entry per CDR3 protein. The sample yields about a million distinct CDR3 sequences, less than 30% seen once. Sequenced material: PBMCs, mostly from graft donor cells, taken 360 days after TCRalphabeta/CD19-depleted stem cell transplant. Every receptor here comes from a boy in the first two years of life who had a stem cell transplant for SCID, so the T cells may come from the graft donor. CDR3s include the opening cysteine and the closing phenylalanine or tryptophan. The D gene is left open where the match is weak. Expanded clones are given a class, and other clones once, few, many or no size at all.

V gene	clone size	J gene	D gene	CDR3 protein	CDR3 DNA
TRBV2	few	TRBJ2-5	TRBD2	CASIRTSGGPETQYF	TGTGCCAGCATTCGGACTAGCGGGGGGCCAGAGACCCAGTACTTC
TRBV5-1	NA	TRBJ1-1	NA	CASSPIGVGLVAFF	TGCGCCAGCAGCCCCATCGGAGTGGGCCTCGTTGCTTTCTTT
TRBV6-1	NA	TRBJ2-1	TRBD2	CATTQTSGGGNEQFF	TGTGCCACCACCCAAACTAGCGGGGGGGGCAATGAGCAGTTCTTC
TRBV20-1	few	TRBJ2-7	NA	CSASSQGGYEQYF	TGCAGTGCTAGTTCCCAGGGAGGTTACGAGCAGTACTTC
TRBV7-8	NA	TRBJ2-2	NA	CASRINGELFF	TGTGCCAGCCGCATAAACGGGGAGCTGTTTTTT
TRBV20-1	NA	TRBJ2-1	TRBD2	CSAKGHHGGAINEQFF	TGCAGTGCCAAGGGGCATCACGGGGGGGCAATCAATGAGCAGTTCTTC
TRBV29-1	NA	TRBJ1-1	TRBD1	CSVSTGGTEAFF	TGCAGCGTTTCGACAGGGGGCACTGAAGCTTTCTTT
TRBV20-1	many	TRBJ1-1	NA	CSARGEREAFF	TGCAGTGCTAGAGGTGAGAGGGAAGCTTTCTTT
TRBV3-1	few	TRBJ1-1	TRBD1	CASRDRDSNTEAFF	TGTGCCAGCAGGGACCGGGACAGCAACACTGAAGCTTTCTTT
TRBV7-9	NA	TRBJ2-5	NA	CASSLVGRGEETQYF	TGTGCCAGCAGCTTAGTCGGTAGGGGAGAAGAGACCCAGTACTTC
TRBV9	NA	TRBJ2-5	TRBD2	CASSVEVAGGPEETQYF	TGTGCCAGCAGCGTAGAGGTGGCGGGGGGGCCGGAAGAGACCCAGTACTTC
TRBV20-1	NA	TRBJ1-1	NA	CSARDRANTEAFF	TGCAGTGCTAGGGACCGGGCGAACACTGAAGCTTTCTTT
TRBV7-9	once	TRBJ2-1	NA	CASSLQGLGHNEQFF	TGTGCCAGCAGCTTACAAGGACTGGGACACAATGAGCAGTTCTTC
TRBV12-3/TRBV12-4	few	TRBJ2-3	NA	CASSLRPGATDTQYF	TGTGCCAGCAGTTTACGCCCAGGGGCCACAGATACGCAGTATTTT
TRBV7-9	NA	TRBJ2-3	TRBD2	CASSQTSGGAADTQYF	TGTGCCAGCAGCCAGACTAGCGGGGGGGCCGCAGATACGCAGTATTTT
TRBV3-1	few	TRBJ2-7	NA	CASSRNPYRDSYEQYF	TGTGCCAGCAGCCGAAACCCTTACAGGGATTCCTACGAGCAGTACTTC
TRBV6-5	NA	TRBJ2-1	NA	CASSYGSGTPYNEQFF	TGTGCCAGCAGTTACGGCTCAGGCACCCCCTACAATGAGCAGTTCTTC
TRBV7-2	many	TRBJ1-1	NA	CASSLSRREAFF	TGTGCCAGCAGCTTAAGCAGGCGTGAAGCTTTCTTT
TRBV12-3/TRBV12-4	few	TRBJ2-3	NA	CASSFRIRKGPSTDTQYF	TGTGCCAGCAGTTTCCGGATTAGAAAGGGGCCGAGCACAGATACGCAGTATTTT
TRBV5-1	NA	TRBJ1-1	TRBD1	CASSLTDRVDTEAFF	TGCGCCAGCAGCTTGACCGACAGGGTGGACACTGAAGCTTTCTTT
TRBV2	NA	TRBJ1-2	NA	CASAQASNYGYTF	TGTGCCAGCGCCCAGGCTTCCAACTATGGCTACACCTTC
TRBV20-1	few	TRBJ2-1	TRBD2	CSARDPGLAGDRKFF	TGCAGTGCTAGAGATCCGGGACTAGCGGGGGATCGGAAATTCTTC
TRBV20-1	NA	TRBJ2-7	NA	CSASEVSYEQYF	TGCAGTGCTAGTGAGGTTTCCTACGAGCAGTACTTC
TRBV20-1	NA	TRBJ2-5	TRBD1	CSALGTGGETQYF	TGCAGTGCGCTCGGGACAGGGGGGGAGACCCAGTACTTC